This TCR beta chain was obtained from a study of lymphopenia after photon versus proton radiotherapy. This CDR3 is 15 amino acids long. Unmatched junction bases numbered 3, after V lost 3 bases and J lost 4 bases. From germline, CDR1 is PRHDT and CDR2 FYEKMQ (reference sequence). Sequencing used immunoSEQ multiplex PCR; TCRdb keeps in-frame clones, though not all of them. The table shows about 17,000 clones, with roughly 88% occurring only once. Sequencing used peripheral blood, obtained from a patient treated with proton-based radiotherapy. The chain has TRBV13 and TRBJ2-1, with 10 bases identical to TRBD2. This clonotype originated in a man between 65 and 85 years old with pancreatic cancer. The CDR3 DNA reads TGTGCCAGCAGCTTTGCTAGCGGGAGATACAATGAGCAGTTCTTC. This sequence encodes CASSFASGRYNEQFF.